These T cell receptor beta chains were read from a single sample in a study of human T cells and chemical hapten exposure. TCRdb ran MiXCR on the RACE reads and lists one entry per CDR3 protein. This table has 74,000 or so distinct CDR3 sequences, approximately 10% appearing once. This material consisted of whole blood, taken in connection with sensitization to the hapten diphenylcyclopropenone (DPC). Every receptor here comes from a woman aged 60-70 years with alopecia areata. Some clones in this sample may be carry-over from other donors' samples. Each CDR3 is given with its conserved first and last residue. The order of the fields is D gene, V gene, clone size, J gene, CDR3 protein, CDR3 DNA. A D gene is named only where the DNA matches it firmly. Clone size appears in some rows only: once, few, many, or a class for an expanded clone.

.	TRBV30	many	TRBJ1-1	CAWSVGLEQRVYTEAFF	TGTGCCTGGAGTGTCGGACTGGAGCAAAGGGTATACACTGAAGCTTTCTTT
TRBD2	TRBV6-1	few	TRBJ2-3	CASSELAGATDTQYF	TGTGCCAGCAGTGAGCTAGCGGGGGCCACAGATACGCAGTATTTT
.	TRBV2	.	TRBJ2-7	CASSETRHLWDHEQYF	TGTGCCAGCAGTGAAACGCGGCATCTATGGGACCACGAGCAGTACTTC
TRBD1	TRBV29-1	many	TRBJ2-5	CSGTGATQETQYF	TGCAGCGGCACAGGGGCCACACAAGAGACCCAGTACTTC
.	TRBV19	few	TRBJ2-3	CASSMVFSDTQYF	TGTGCCAGTAGTATGGTGTTCTCAGATACGCAGTATTTT
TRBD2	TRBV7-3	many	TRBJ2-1	CASSDRGSGGYNEQFF	TGTGCCAGCAGCGACCGGGGAAGCGGGGGCTACAATGAGCAGTTCTTC
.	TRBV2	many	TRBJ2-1	CACPGEYNEQFF	TGTGCCTGCCCGGGGGAATACAATGAGCAGTTCTTC
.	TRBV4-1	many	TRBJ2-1	CASSLLATRYNEQFF	TGCGCCAGCAGCCTTCTTGCGACTAGATACAATGAGCAGTTCTTC
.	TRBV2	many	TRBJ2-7	CAGQTRNYEQYF	TGTGCCGGCCAGACCCGGAACTACGAGCAGTACTTC
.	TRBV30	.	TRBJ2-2	CAWSSGANTGELFF	TGTGCCTGGAGTTCCGGCGCGAACACCGGGGAGCTGTTTTTT
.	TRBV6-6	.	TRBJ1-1	CASTHPLSAGVSPEAFF	TGTGCCAGCACCCACCCTTTAAGTGCAGGGGTGTCCCCTGAAGCTTTCTTT
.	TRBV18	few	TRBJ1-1	CASSPLYGGPNTEAFF	TGTGCCAGCTCACCACTTTACGGGGGACCGAACACTGAAGCTTTCTTT
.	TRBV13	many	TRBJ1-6	CASSADRISPLHF	TGTGCCAGCAGCGCCGACAGGATTTCACCCCTCCACTTT
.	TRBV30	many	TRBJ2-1	CARSDYNEQFF	TGTGCCCGGAGCGACTACAATGAGCAGTTCTTC
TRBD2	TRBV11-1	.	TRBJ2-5	CASSKGLAGQETQYF	TGTGCCAGCAGCAAGGGACTAGCGGGGCAAGAGACCCAGTACTTC
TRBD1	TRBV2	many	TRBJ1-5	CASSPTGGGGQPQHF	TGTGCCAGCAGTCCCACAGGGGGCGGGGGTCAGCCCCAGCATTTT
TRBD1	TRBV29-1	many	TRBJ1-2	CSVDQDRGAAGYGYTF	TGCAGCGTTGATCAGGACAGGGGCGCTGCGGGCTATGGCTACACCTTC
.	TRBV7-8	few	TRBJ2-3	CASSFTVRPEDTQYF	TGTGCCAGCAGCTTCACGGTGCGGCCTGAAGATACGCAGTATTTT
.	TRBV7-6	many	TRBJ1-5	CASSLEANQPQHF	TGTGCCAGCAGCTTAGAAGCCAATCAGCCCCAGCATTTT
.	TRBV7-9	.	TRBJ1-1	CASSLRGVTAEAFF	TGTGCCAGCAGCTTAAGAGGGGTAACAGCTGAAGCTTTCTTT
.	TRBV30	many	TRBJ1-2	CAWKTDFNYGYTF	TGTGCCTGGAAGACAGACTTTAACTATGGCTACACCTTC
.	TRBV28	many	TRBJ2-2	CASSFGGGPDTGELFF	TGTGCCAGCAGTTTCGGTGGGGGGCCCGACACCGGGGAGCTGTTTTTT
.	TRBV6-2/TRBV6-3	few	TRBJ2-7	CASSYSNRIYEQYF	TGTGCCAGCAGTTACTCGAACAGGATCTACGAGCAGTACTTC
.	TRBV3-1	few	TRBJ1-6	CASSPRGNNSPLHF	TGTGCCAGCAGCCCCCGGGGTAACAATTCACCCCTCCACTTT
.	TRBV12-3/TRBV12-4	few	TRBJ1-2	CATYPDLEGVPNYGYTF	TGTGCCACCTACCCCGACCTGGAAGGGGTTCCTAACTATGGCTACACCTTC
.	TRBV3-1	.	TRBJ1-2	CASSPTINSLRNGYTF	TGTGCCAGCAGCCCAACTATCAACAGCCTTCGAAACGGCTACACCTTC
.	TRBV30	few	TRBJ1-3	CAWSVGTAGNTIYF	TGTGCCTGGAGTGTAGGGACGGCTGGAAACACCATATATTTT
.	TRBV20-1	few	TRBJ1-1	CSARGLTDGGNTEAFF	TGCAGTGCTAGAGGTCTTACCGATGGGGGGAACACTGAAGCTTTCTTT